The rows below give T cell receptor beta chains drawn from one sample of a study of blood T cells in healthy people across ages. TCRdb passed the 5' RACE reads through MiXCR, listing each CDR3 protein once. This repertoire shows some 1.6 million distinct CDR3 sequences, about 31% found once; its top ten account for about 10%. The sample taken for sequencing was blood. These TCRs come from a woman in her 30s in good health. CDR3s include the opening cysteine and the closing phenylalanine or tryptophan. A D gene is named only where the DNA matches it firmly. Only some rows state a clone size, as once, few, many or a class for expanded clones.

size,V,D,J,CDR3,DNA
.,TRBV27,.,TRBJ2-5,CASSLSIRNQETQYF,TGTGCCAGCAGTTTATCGATTCGAAACCAAGAGACCCAGTACTTC
few,TRBV12-3/TRBV12-4,.,TRBJ1-2,CASSSDSQGMGYGYTF,TGTGCCAGCAGTTCCGATTCTCAGGGGATGGGCTATGGCTACACCTTC
.,TRBV7-3,TRBD1,TRBJ1-1,CASSWNDRGTEAFF,TGTGCCAGCAGCTGGAACGACAGGGGCACTGAAGCTTTCTTT
few,TRBV4-2,.,TRBJ1-2,CASSQDIAGEYGYTF,TGTGCCAGCAGCCAAGATATAGCAGGAGAGTATGGCTACACCTTC
.,TRBV20-1,.,TRBJ1-1,CSARDHQGMNTEAFF,TGCAGTGCTAGAGATCATCAGGGGATGAACACTGAAGCTTTCTTT
few,TRBV4-2,TRBD2,TRBJ2-3,CASSQDRLAGGHITDTQYF,TGTGCCAGCAGCCAAGATAGACTAGCGGGGGGACATATCACAGATACGCAGTATTTT
many,TRBV4-1,TRBD1,TRBJ2-1,CASSQGDSPYNEQFF,TGCGCCAGCAGTCAAGGGGACAGTCCCTACAATGAGCAGTTCTTC
.,TRBV4-2,.,TRBJ2-3,CASSHSSRGGVLADTQYF,TGTGCCAGCAGCCACTCCTCCCGGGGCGGGGTACTTGCAGATACGCAGTATTTT
few,TRBV7-2,.,TRBJ2-6,CASSLAWGSGANVLTF,TGTGCCAGCAGCTTAGCATGGGGTTCTGGGGCCAACGTCCTGACTTTC
.,TRBV24-1,.,TRBJ2-1,CATSSANEQFF,TGTGCCACCAGTTCCGCCAATGAGCAGTTCTTC
.,TRBV29-1,.,TRBJ1-5,CSVGGANQPQHF,TGCAGCGTTGGGGGAGCCAATCAGCCCCAGCATTTT
few,TRBV4-1,TRBD2,TRBJ2-1,CASSPGGRIPYNEQFF,TGCGCCAGCAGCCCCGGCGGGAGAATCCCCTACAATGAGCAGTTCTTC
.,TRBV6-1,.,TRBJ1-5,CASIGAASNQPQHF,TGTGCCAGCATCGGGGCAGCTAGCAATCAGCCCCAGCATTTT
few,TRBV27,TRBD1,TRBJ2-3,CASSPLGLEGQNTDTQYF,TGTGCCAGCAGTCCCTTGGGGCTAGAGGGACAGAACACAGATACGCAGTATTTT
few,TRBV4-1,.,TRBJ1-4,CASSQEGGATNEKLFF,TGCGCCAGCAGCCAAGAGGGGGGCGCAACTAATGAAAAACTGTTTTTT
.,TRBV20-1,TRBD2,TRBJ2-3,CSARHFLAGGADTQYF,TGCAGTGCTAGGCACTTTTTAGCGGGGGGTGCAGATACGCAGTATTTT
.,TRBV6-5,.,TRBJ2-2,CASKRGVTGELFF,TGTGCCAGCAAGAGGGGGGTAACCGGGGAGCTGTTTTTT
.,TRBV3-1,.,TRBJ2-1,CASSQDWVGSLGTEQFF,TGTGCCAGCAGCCAAGATTGGGTGGGGTCCCTAGGAACAGAGCAGTTCTTC
few,TRBV7-2,.,TRBJ1-4,CASSLEGGDNEKLFF,TGTGCCAGCAGCTTAGAAGGGGGGGATAATGAAAAACTGTTTTTT
few,TRBV5-1,.,TRBJ2-6,CASSASRANVLTF,TGCGCCAGCAGCGCGTCTCGGGCCAACGTCCTGACTTTC
.,TRBV20-1,TRBD1,TRBJ2-1,CSALQGASDNEQFF,TGCAGTGCTCTACAGGGGGCGAGTGATAATGAGCAGTTCTTC
.,TRBV15,TRBD2,TRBJ2-7,CATSTITSGAEEEQYF,TGTGCCACCAGCACGATAACTAGCGGGGCCGAGGAAGAGCAGTACTTC
.,TRBV4-1,.,TRBJ2-5,CTSSQTGAFRVETQYF,TGCACCAGCAGCCAAACGGGGGCGTTCAGGGTAGAGACCCAGTACTTC
few,TRBV4-1,TRBD2,TRBJ2-7,CASSPGLAGGRRYF,TGCGCCAGCAGCCCGGGACTAGCGGGGGGGCGGCGGTACTTC
.,TRBV10-3,.,TRBJ1-1,CAISEPPVGNIEAFF,TGTGCCATCAGTGAGCCCCCGGTGGGGAACATTGAAGCTTTCTTT
many,TRBV29-1,.,TRBJ1-2,CSGTGVDGYTF,TGCAGCGGGACGGGGGTGGATGGCTACACCTTC
.,TRBV21-1,.,TRBJ1-2,CASIFHRSGDYGYTF,TGTGCCAGCATATTCCATCGTTCGGGGGATTATGGCTACACCTTC
few,TRBV12-3/TRBV12-4,.,TRBJ1-5,CASSQQENQPQHF,TGTGCCAGCAGCCAACAGGAAAATCAGCCCCAGCATTTT
.,TRBV6-1,TRBD1,TRBJ1-5,CATSVQGNLDQPQHF,TGTGCCACCTCCGTACAGGGGAATTTAGATCAGCCCCAGCATTTT
.,TRBV6-1,.,TRBJ2-7,CASSAYTVPNEQYF,TGTGCCAGCAGTGCCTACACCGTCCCTAACGAGCAGTACTTC
.,TRBV18,.,TRBJ1-1,CASSPPRRGLAEAFF,TGTGCCAGCTCACCACCGAGAAGGGGCTTGGCTGAAGCTTTCTTT
few,TRBV2,TRBD2,TRBJ2-1,CASWLGGRTYNEQFF,TGTGCCAGCTGGTTGGGGGGGAGGACCTACAATGAGCAGTTCTTC
.,TRBV5-1,TRBD2,TRBJ2-1,CASSTSDERFF,TGCGCCAGCAGCACTAGCGATGAGCGGTTCTTC
few,TRBV14,.,TRBJ2-3,CASSQKARGTDTQYF,TGTGCCAGCAGCCAAAAAGCGAGGGGGACAGATACGCAGTATTTT
.,TRBV12-3/TRBV12-4,.,TRBJ1-5,CASSFSGPQPQHF,TGTGCCAGCAGTTTCTCAGGGCCCCAGCCCCAGCATTTT
.,TRBV20-1,TRBD1,TRBJ2-7,CSASPDREGFEQYF,TGCAGTGCGTCACCCGACAGGGAAGGGTTCGAGCAGTACTTC
.,TRBV27,TRBD2,TRBJ2-5,CASSTSAQETQYF,TGTGCCAGCAGTACTAGCGCCCAAGAGACCCAGTACTTC
.,TRBV7-2,.,TRBJ2-7,CASSPYRSEQYF,TGTGCCAGCAGCCCGTACAGGTCAGAGCAGTACTTC
.,TRBV7-9,.,TRBJ1-2,CASSPPDRVSGYTF,TGTGCCAGCAGCCCCCCAGATCGGGTTTCTGGCTACACCTTC
few,TRBV9,.,TRBJ2-3,CASSVAPTGKNRPDTQYF,TGTGCCAGCAGCGTAGCGCCAACAGGGAAGAACCGACCAGATACGCAGTATTTT
.,TRBV20-1,.,TRBJ2-7,CSALDRDSAQPYEQYF,TGCAGTGCTCTCGACCGGGACTCCGCCCAGCCCTACGAGCAGTACTTC
.,TRBV5-6,.,TRBJ1-2,CASSFGRPIRGYTF,TGTGCCAGCAGCTTTGGCAGGCCTATCAGAGGCTACACCTTC
.,TRBV29-1,.,TRBJ2-1,CSVGLYNEQFF,TGCAGCGTAGGACTATACAATGAGCAGTTCTTC